This TCR beta chain was documented in a study of T-cell memory formation after mild COVID-19. Study as a whole: The two donors had largely donor-specific TCR clusters. The study, taken as a whole, reports: Pre-infection memory held some responding clones, suggesting pre-existing cross-reactive T cells responded. Second-wave clones with a day 37 peak had unconfirmed SARS-CoV-2 specificity.

Germline V gene lookup returns CDR1 DFQATT and CDR2 SNEGSKA (reference sequence). The CDR3 contains 15 residues. The ends lost 0 bases at V and 3 bases at J; junction bases unmatched: 8. One entry per CDR3 protein results from TCRdb running MiXCR on the 5' RACE reads. The sample lists 150,000 to 200,000 distinct CDR3 sequences, about a sixth occurring once. Worth noting for this clonotype: Its antigen is still unknown.

This TCR was recovered from an adult woman who had mild COVID-19 (a few samples of this study predate the infection). Cell type and time point are not known. Sequencing was performed on PBMCs or a T cell subset sorted from them (not recorded which). The genes are TRBV20-1 and TRBJ2-7, with 7 positions matching TRBD2. CDR3 sequence (DNA): TGCAGTGCTAGAGATCCGCGGGGGATCGGCTACGAGCAGTACTTC. Encoded protein: CSARDPRGIGYEQYF.